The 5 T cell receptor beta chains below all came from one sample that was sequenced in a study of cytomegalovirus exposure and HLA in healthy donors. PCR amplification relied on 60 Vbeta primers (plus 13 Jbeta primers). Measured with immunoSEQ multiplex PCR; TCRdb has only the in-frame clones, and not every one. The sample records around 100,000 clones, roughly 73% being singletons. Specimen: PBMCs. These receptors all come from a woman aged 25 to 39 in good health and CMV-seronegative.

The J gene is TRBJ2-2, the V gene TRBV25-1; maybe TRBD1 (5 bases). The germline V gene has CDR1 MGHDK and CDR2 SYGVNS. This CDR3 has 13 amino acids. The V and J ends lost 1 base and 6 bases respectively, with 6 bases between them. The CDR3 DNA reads TGTGCCAGCAGTGAATCAGGGCCCGGGGAGCTGTTTTTT. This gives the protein CASSESGPGELFF.

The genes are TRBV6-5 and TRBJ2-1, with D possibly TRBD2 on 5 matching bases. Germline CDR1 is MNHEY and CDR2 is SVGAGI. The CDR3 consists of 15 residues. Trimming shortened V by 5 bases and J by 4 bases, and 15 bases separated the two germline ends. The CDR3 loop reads CASSPPGSRYNEQFF. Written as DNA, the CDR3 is TGTGCCAGCAGTCCCCCGGGGTCGCGGTACAATGAGCAGTTCTTC.

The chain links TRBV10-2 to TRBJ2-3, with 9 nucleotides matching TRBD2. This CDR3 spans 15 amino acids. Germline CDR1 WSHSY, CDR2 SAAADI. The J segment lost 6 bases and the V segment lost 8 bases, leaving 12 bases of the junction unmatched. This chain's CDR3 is CASSRPAGGFDTQYF. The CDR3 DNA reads TGCGCCAGCTCCCGCCCTGCGGGAGGGTTCGATACGCAGTATTTT.

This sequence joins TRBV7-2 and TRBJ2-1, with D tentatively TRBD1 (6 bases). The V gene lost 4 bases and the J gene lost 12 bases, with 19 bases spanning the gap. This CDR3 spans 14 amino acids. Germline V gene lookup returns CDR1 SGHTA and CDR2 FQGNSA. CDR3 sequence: CASSSTQGLGGQFF. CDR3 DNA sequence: TGTGCCAGCAGCTCAACACAGGGCCTTGGTGGGCAGTTCTTC.

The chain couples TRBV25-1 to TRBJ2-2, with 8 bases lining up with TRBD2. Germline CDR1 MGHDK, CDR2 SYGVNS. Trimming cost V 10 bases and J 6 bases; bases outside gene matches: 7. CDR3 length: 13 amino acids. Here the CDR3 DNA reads TGTGCCACCGGGGGGGGCAACGCCGGGGAGCTGTTTTTT. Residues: CATGGGNAGELFF. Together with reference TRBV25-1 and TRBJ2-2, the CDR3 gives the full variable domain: EADIYQTPRYLVIGTGKKITLECSQTMGHDKMYWYQQDPGMELHLIHYSYGVNSTEKGDLSSESTVSRIRTEHFPLTLESARPSHTSQYLCATGGGNAGELFFGEGSRLTVL.